This T cell receptor beta chain was identified during a study of cytomegalovirus exposure and HLA in healthy donors (dated by TCRdb to 2016 to 2017). With regard to the full study: A later analysis indicated that the 130 or so validation repertoires were generated on the platform also employed for the roughly 650 repertoires of the first cohort. The study aimed to test whether signatures of past pathogen exposure could be identified by cataloging public T cell receptors. Along with the roughly 700-subject first cohort, a separate validation cohort of some 130 different subjects was used. The study combined high-throughput TCR immunosequencing, statistical association of individual TCRs with disease status, and machine learning to predict cytomegalovirus infection status.

General conclusions and limits of the study: A few of the identified cytomegalovirus-associated TCR beta chains were confirmed in vitro to be specific for cytomegalovirus antigens. The classifier was reported to diagnose cytomegalovirus status with high specificity and sensitivity in both the original and validation cohorts. While some public TCRs were present in many individuals, most TCR sequences turned up only very rarely across donors. In a later analysis, TCRs clustered in the first cohort were found to also tend to co-occur in the roughly 130 validation repertoires, with approximately 95% of cluster scores above 0. The study gave a list of about 150 TCR beta chains associated with cytomegalovirus. A later analysis had no HLA typing for the validation cohort, so co-occurrence there was scored across all 120 or so repertoires. The authors suggested that the approach could potentially be generalized to other disease states and immunological phenotypes.

On this clone: Its antigen is unknown. No base quality values were provided; no much bigger clone lies one nucleotide off.

Separate from the roughly 700-subject first cohort, the validation cohort of 120 subjects was the group to which the donors belonged. The library came from the immunoSEQ multiplex PCR assay. Per the source publication's procedure: A statistical classification framework was built to diagnose cytomegalovirus status from the catalog of TCR beta chain sequences. The table comes from immuneACCESS by way of TCRdb, which keeps in-frame sequences with V and J called. Part of the clones is missing from these tables; in studies checked, under half for an unresolved V gene and the rest for unknown reasons. V, J and clone size are those of that table, while D and trimming were read from the DNA. The sample table holds some 170,000 clones, of which around nine tenths were seen once. Together, the top ten hold less than 3% of the sample. The germline V and J ends show losses of 2 bases and 1 base respectively, and no gene match explains 5 bases of the junction. In the germline V gene (reference sequence), CDR1 corresponds to SGHKS and CDR2 to YYEKEE. Including the terminal cysteine and phenylalanine, the CDR3 comprises 15 residues. Of all the DNA, just the CDR3 is kept, 45 bases in frame from base 1.

The clonotype originates from a man between 18 and 35 years old in good health and CMV-seropositive. Source material: PBMCs. The chain links TRBV5-5 with TRBJ2-5; 7 bases in the middle match TRBD2. The CDR3 protein sequence reads: CASSFNGGSQETQYF. At the DNA level, the sequence is TGTGCCAGCAGCTTCAACGGGGGGTCCCAAGAGACCCAGTACTTC.